This TCR beta chain emerged from a study of spatial heterogeneity in lung cancer. This clonotype has more than one count but fewer than ten. TCRdb re-analysed the 5' RACE reads in MiXCR, keeping a single row per CDR3 protein. The sample comprises 20,000 to 30,000 distinct CDR3 sequences, around 4.7% of which are singletons, and more than 4.5% rests with the top ten. The CDR3 runs to 17 residues. Germline-derived CDR1 and CDR2 are SGHNT and YYREEE (reference sequence). Losses at the gene ends were 3 bases for V and 0 bases for J; bases not matched to a gene: 3. Time point described: sample taken at primary tumor resection.

This clonotype originated in a male donor with early-stage non-small cell lung cancer. The chain has TRBV5-4 and TRBJ2-6; 10 positions agree with TRBD1. Material: PBMCs, obtained at surgery. CDR3 loop: CASSYGTGDSGANVLTF. DNA for the CDR3: TGTGCCAGCAGCTACGGGACAGGGGACTCTGGGGCCAACGTCCTGACTTTC.